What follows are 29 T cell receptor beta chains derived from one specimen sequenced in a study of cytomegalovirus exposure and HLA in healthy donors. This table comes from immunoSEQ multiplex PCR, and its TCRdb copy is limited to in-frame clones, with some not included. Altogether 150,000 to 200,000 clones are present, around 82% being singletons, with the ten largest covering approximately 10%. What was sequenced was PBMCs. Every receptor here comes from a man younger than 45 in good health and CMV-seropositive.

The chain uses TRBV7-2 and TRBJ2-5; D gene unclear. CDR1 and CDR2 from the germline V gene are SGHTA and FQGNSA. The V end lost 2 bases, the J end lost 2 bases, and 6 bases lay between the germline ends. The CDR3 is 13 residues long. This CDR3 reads CASSLWPQETQYF. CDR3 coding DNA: TGTGCCAGCAGCTTATGGCCTCAAGAGACCCAGTACTTC.

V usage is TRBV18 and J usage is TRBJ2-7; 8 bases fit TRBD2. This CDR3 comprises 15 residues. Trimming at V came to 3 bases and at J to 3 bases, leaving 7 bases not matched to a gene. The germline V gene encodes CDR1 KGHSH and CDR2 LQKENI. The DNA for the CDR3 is TGTGCCAGCTCACCTACTAGCGGCATTTACTACGAGCAGTACTTC. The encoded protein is CASSPTSGIYYEQYF.

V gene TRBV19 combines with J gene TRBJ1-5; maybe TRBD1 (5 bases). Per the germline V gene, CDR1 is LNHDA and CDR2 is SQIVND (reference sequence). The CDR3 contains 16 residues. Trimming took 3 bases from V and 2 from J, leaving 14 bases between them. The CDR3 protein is CASSMARAGGNQPQHF. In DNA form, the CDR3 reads TGTGCCAGTAGTATGGCGCGGGCGGGGGGCAATCAGCCCCAGCATTTT.

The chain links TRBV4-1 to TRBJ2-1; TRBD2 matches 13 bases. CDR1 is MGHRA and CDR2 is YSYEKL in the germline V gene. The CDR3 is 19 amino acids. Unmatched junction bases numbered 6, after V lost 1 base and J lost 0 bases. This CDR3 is CASSQGGLAGRGSYNEQFF. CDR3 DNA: TGCGCCAGCAGCCAAGGGGGACTAGCGGGAAGAGGCTCCTACAATGAGCAGTTCTTC.

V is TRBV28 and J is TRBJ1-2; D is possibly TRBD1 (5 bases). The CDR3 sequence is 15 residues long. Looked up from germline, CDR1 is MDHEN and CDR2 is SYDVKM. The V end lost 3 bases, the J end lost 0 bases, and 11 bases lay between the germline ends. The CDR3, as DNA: TGTGCCAGCAGTTTGGGTTGGACACCTAACTATGGCTACACCTTC. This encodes CASSLGWTPNYGYTF.

Here the CDR3 reads CASSRSAVERNYGYTF. CDR3 nucleotides: TGTGCCAGCAGCCGTTCCGCCGTAGAGCGCAACTATGGCTACACCTTC. The chain carries TRBV5-4 and TRBJ1-2; D is ambiguous. Germline V gives CDR1 SGHNT, CDR2 YYREEE (reference sequence). This CDR3 contains 16 residues. V was trimmed by 4 bases and J by 2 bases, leaving 18 bases between them.

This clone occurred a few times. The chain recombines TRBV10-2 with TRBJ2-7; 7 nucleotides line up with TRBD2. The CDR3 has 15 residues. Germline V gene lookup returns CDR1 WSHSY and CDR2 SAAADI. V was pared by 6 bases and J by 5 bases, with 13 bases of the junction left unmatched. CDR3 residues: CASSFIPGGNDEQYF. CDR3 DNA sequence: TGCGCCAGCAGCTTCATACCGGGGGGTAATGACGAGCAGTACTTC.

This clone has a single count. Here the CDR3 DNA reads TGTGCCAGCAGCTTAGAGATCGGGACTCCGAAAAACATTCAGTACTTC. This translates into CASSLEIGTPKNIQYF. The chain couples TRBV11-2 to TRBJ2-4, with a weak D call TRBD2 (6 bases). The ends were cut back, 0 bases at V and 4 bases at J, with 13 bases in the middle. The germline V gene has CDR1 SGHAT and CDR2 FQNNGV. This CDR3 contains 16 residues.

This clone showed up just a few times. This chain's CDR3 is CASSTQGNTNEQYF. The CDR3, as DNA: TGTGCCAGCTCAACTCAGGGAAATACTAACGAGCAGTACTTC. The gene calls are TRBV18 and TRBJ2-7; D may be TRBD1 (5 bases). V was pared by 5 bases and J by 5 bases, with 16 bases between. The CDR3 length is 14 residues. Germline V gene lookup returns CDR1 KGHSH and CDR2 LQKENI.

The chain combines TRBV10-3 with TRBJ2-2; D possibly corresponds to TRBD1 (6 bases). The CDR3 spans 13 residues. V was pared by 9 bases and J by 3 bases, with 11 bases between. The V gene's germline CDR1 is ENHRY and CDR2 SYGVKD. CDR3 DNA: TGTGCCATTTACAGGGCAGACACCGGGGAGCTGTTTTTT. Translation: CAIYRADTGELFF.

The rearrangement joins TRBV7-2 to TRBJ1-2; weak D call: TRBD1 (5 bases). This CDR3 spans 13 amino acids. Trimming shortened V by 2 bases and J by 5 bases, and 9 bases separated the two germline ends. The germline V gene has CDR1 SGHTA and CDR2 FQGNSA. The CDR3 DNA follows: TGTGCCAGCAGCTTACAGGGACTATATGGCTACACCTTC. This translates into CASSLQGLYGYTF.

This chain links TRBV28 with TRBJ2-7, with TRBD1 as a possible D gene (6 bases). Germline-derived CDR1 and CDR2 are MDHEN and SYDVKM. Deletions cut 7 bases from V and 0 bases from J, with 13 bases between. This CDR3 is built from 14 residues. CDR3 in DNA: TGTGCCAGCAATTTGGACAGAATCTCCTACGAGCAGTACTTC. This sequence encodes CASNLDRISYEQYF. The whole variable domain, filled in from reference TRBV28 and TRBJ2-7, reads DVKVTQSSRYLVKRTGEKVFLECVQDMDHENMFWYRQDPGLGLRLIYFSYDVKMKEKGDIPEGYSVSREKKERFSLILESASTNQTSMYLCASNLDRISYEQYFGPGTRLTVT.

The CDR3 sequence is CASRGQGGHGYTF. In DNA, the CDR3 is TGTGCCAGCAGGGGACAGGGCGGACATGGCTACACCTTC. The rearrangement uses TRBV28 and TRBJ1-2; TRBD1 aligns across 9 bases. The J segment lost 6 bases and the V segment lost 6 bases, leaving 5 bases of the junction unmatched. In germline, CDR1 is MDHEN, CDR2 SYDVKM. The CDR3 extends over 13 amino acids.

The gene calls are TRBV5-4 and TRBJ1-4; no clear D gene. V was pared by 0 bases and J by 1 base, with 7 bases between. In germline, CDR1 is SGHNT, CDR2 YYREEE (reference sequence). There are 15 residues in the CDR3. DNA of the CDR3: TGTGCCAGCAGCTTGGGCCGGGGAACTAATGAAAAACTGTTTTTT. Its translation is CASSLGRGTNEKLFF.

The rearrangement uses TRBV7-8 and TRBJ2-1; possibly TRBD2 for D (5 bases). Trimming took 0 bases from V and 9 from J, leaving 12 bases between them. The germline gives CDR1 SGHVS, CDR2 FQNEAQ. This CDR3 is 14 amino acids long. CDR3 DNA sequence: TGTGCCAGCAGCTTAGCTTGGGCTAGCAGTGAGCAGTTCTTC. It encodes CASSLAWASSEQFF.

In DNA, the CDR3 is TGCAGCGTTGGGGGGGTTCAAGAGACCCAGTACTTC. As protein: CSVGGVQETQYF. The chain uses TRBV29-1 and TRBJ2-5; perhaps TRBD2 as D (6 bases). The CDR3 sequence is 12 residues long. Germline CDR1 is SQVTM and CDR2 is ANQGSEA. Between the trimmed V and J ends, which lost 4 bases and 2 bases, there was a span of 8 bases.

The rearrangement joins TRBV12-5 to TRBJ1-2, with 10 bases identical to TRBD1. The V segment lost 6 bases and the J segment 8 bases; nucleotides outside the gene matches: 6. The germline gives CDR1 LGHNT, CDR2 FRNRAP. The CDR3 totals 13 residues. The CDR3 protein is CASGGTGDLGYTF. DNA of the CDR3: TGTGCTAGTGGCGGGACAGGGGATTTAGGCTACACCTTC.

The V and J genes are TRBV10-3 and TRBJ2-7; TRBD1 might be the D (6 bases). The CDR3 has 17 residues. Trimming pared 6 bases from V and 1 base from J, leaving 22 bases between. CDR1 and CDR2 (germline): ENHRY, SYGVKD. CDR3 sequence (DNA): TGTGCCATCAGAGTGGACAGTAAGATTCAACCTTCCTACGAGCAGTACTTC. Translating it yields CAIRVDSKIQPSYEQYF.

Here the CDR3 reads CASSRDRGNYGYTF. Written as DNA, the CDR3 is TGCGCCAGCAGCCGGGACAGGGGAAACTATGGCTACACCTTC. This sequence joins TRBV4-3 and TRBJ1-2; 10 bases match TRBD1. Unmatched junction bases numbered 1, after V lost 4 bases and J lost 2 bases. CDR1 is LGHNA, CDR2 YSLEER, per germline. This CDR3 spans 14 amino acids.

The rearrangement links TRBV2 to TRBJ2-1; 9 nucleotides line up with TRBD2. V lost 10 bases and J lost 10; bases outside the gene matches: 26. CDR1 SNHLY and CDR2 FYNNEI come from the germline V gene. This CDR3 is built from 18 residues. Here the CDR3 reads CATIGPHTPGLAASEQFF. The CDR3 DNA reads TGTGCCACTATTGGACCGCACACCCCGGGACTAGCTGCCAGCGAGCAGTTCTTC.

CDR3 sequence (DNA): TGTGCCAGCTCACCCACAGAGAGTACTAGCAATCAGCCCCAGCATTTT. Its translation is CASSPTESTSNQPQHF. V usage is TRBV18 and J usage is TRBJ1-5; D is unresolved. Trimming stripped 3 bases from V and 0 bases from J, with 12 bases between. The CDR3 totals 16 residues. From germline, CDR1 is KGHSH and CDR2 LQKENI.

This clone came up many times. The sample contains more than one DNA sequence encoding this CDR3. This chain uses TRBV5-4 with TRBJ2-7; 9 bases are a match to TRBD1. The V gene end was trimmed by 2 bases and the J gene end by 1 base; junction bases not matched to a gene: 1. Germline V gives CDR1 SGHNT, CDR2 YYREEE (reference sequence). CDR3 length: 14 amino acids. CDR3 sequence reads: CASSLQGASYEQYF. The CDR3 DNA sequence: TGTGCCAGCAGCTTACAGGGGGCGTCCTACGAGCAGTACTTC.

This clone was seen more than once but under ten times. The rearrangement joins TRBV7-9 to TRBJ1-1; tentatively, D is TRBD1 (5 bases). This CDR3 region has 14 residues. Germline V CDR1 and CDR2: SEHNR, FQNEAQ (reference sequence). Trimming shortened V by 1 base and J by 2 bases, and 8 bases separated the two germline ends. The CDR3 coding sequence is TGTGCCAGCAGCTTAGTACAGGCCAACACTGAAGCTTTCTTT. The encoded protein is CASSLVQANTEAFF.

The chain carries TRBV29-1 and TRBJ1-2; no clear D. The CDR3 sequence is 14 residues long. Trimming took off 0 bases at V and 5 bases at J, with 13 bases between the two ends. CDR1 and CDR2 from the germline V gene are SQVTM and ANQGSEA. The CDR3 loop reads CSVEEGVGRYGYTF. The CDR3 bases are TGCAGCGTTGAAGAGGGAGTGGGCAGGTATGGCTACACCTTC.

CDR3 in DNA: TGTGCCAGCAGCTTAAGGCGGAGTTTCGGAGAGACCCAGTACTTC. It specifies CASSLRRSFGETQYF. V usage is TRBV7-6 and J usage is TRBJ2-5; D ambiguous. This CDR3 region has 15 residues. The ends were cut back, 2 bases at V and 4 bases at J, with 14 bases in the middle. Germline lookup yields CDR1 SGHVS and CDR2 FNYEAQ.

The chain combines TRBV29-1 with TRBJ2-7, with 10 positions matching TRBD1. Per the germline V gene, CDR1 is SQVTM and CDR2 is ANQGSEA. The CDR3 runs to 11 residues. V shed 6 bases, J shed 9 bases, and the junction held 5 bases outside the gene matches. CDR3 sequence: CSVTGTGAQYF. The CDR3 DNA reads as TGCAGCGTGACCGGGACAGGGGCGCAGTACTTC.

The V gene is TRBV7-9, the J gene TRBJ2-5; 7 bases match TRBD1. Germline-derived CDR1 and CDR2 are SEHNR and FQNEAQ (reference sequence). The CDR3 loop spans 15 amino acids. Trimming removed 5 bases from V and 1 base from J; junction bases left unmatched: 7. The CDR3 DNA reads TGTGCCAGCAGCCGCGACAGGGATTTCCAAGAGACCCAGTACTTC. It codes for CASSRDRDFQETQYF.

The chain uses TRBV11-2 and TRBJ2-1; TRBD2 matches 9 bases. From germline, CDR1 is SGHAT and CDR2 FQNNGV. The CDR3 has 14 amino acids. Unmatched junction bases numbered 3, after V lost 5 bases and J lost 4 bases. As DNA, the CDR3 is TGTGCCAGCAGCAGGACTAGCGTTTACAATGAGCAGTTCTTC. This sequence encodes CASSRTSVYNEQFF.

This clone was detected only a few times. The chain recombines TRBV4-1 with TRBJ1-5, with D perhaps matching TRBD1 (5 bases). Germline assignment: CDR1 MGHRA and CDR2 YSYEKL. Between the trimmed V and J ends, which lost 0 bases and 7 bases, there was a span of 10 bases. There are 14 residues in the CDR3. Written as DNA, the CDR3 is TGCGCCAGCAGCCAAGATCAGGGATGGCAGCCCCAGCATTTT. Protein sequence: CASSQDQGWQPQHF.